This entry is about one T cell receptor (beta chain). Its antigen remains unidentified. Base qualities are not recorded, but no much larger clone differs from it by a single base. Enrolling through a virtual design, the prospective study's participants ranged in age from roughly 18 to 95 years and lived across about two dozen United States geographic areas. Cohort assignment in the prospective study relied on participant-reported clinical history from a screening survey and a study questionnaire. Recovered participants in ImmuneRACE Cohort 3 were defined as having two consecutive negative NP/OP PCR tests, clearance from a healthcare professional, or resolution of symptoms. Each participant in the prospective study had whole blood, serum and a nasopharyngeal or oropharyngeal swab collected by mobile phlebotomists. Additional blood draws and questionnaires over an approximately 2-month period could optionally be provided by prospective study participants. Blood samples from the prospective study were shipped frozen or at room temperature prior to DNA extraction.

TCRbeta CDR3 regions were amplified from genomic DNA using the immunoSEQ Assay, a bias-controlled multiplex PCR. Under the source paper's analysis protocol: Nucleated cell counts per sample were estimated from amplification of reference gene primers within the assay. Sequence reads were collapsed and filtered to measure the absolute abundance of every unique TCRbeta CDR3 rearrangement. For each sample, productive Simpson clonality was calculated by taking the square root of Simpson's diversity index across productive rearrangements. TCRdb retrieved this table from immuneACCESS and kept in-frame rearrangements only. Not all clones are present; in checked studies, unresolved V genes account for under half, and no reason is known for the remainder. The DNA gave D and trimming, while V, J and clone size come from that table. The sample table lists about 220,000 clones, 82% of them with a count of one. The ten most abundant clones make up about 3.7% of the sample.

The data were obtained in a study of blood T cell repertoires in COVID-19 (dated by TCRdb to the early 2020s). Background for the entire study: Samples from collaborators originated in the United States, Italy and Spain and spanned both the acute and convalescent phases of COVID-19. The prospective study material was composed of cDNA or gDNA derived from T cells, B-cell-depleted T cells, or PBMCs. Deeply sampled blood TCRbeta repertoires from subjects exposed to, actively infected with, or recovered from COVID-19 were included in the dataset. A freely available public database, intended as a resource for researchers studying the immune response to SARS-CoV-2, is where the repertoires were released. The samples were drawn from two sources: the first 160 participants of the ongoing ImmuneRACE study, and 1,200 or so subjects contributed by 6 global collaborators. The sample metadata nearly always contained a de-identified subject ID, COVID-19 status, age in years and sex. Where available, HLA class I and class II types were taken from metadata supplied by the sample provider and were not determined by assay-based typing. What the research found in general, with its limitations: The amount of clinical and demographic metadata varied by source and participant and was provided uncurated.

This receptor was taken from a woman aged 55-69 years who had recovered from COVID-19. The sequencing sample was made of PBMCs or T cells enriched from blood (not recorded which).

The CDR3 has the sequence CASSLDRGGTGELFF. At the DNA level, the sequence is TGTGCCAGCAGCTTAGACAGGGGTGGCACCGGGGAGCTGTTTTTT. Recombination connected TRBV11-2 to TRBJ2-2; possibly the D gene is TRBD1, per 6 matching bases. Including cysteine and phenylalanine, the CDR3 has 15 amino acids. Only CDR3 DNA is held: 45 bases, read in frame from base 1. The germline V gene specifies SGHAT as CDR1 and FQNNGV as CDR2. Trimming removed 0 bases from V and 4 bases from J, leaving 9 bases between the germline ends.